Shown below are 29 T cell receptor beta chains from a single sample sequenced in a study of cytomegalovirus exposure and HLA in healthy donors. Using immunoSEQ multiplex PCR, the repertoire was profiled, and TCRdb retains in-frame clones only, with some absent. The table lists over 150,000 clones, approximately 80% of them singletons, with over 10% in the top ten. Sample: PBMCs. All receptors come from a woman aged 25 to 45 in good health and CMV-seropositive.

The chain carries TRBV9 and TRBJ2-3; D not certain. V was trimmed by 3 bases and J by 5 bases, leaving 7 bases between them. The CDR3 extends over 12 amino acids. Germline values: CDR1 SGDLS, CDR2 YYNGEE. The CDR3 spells CASSGAGDTQYF. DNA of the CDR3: TGTGCCAGCAGCGGAGCAGGAGATACGCAGTATTTT.

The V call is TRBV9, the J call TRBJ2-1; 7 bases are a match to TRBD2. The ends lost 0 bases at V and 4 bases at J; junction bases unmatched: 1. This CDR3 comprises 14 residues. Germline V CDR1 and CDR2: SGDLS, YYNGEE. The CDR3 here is CASSVAAGYNEQFF. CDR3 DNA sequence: TGTGCCAGCAGCGTAGCAGCGGGGTACAATGAGCAGTTCTTC. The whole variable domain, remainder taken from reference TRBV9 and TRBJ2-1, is DSGVTQTPKHLITATGQRVTLRCSPRSGDLSVYWYQQSLDQGLQFLIQYYNGEERAKGNILERFSAQQFPDLHSELNLSSLELGDSALYFCASSVAAGYNEQFFGPGTRLTVL.

CDR3 in amino acids: CASSAQGILGLGYTF. DNA for the CDR3: TGTGCCAGCAGCGCCCAGGGGATTCTTGGGCTTGGCTACACCTTC. The V and J genes are TRBV9 and TRBJ1-2, with a weak D call TRBD1 (6 bases). The V gene's germline CDR1 is SGDLS and CDR2 YYNGEE. The CDR3 covers 15 residues. Trimming left V 3 bases short and J 7 bases short, with 19 bases between. The complete variable domain, with remaining parts taken from reference TRBV9 and TRBJ1-2, reads DSGVTQTPKHLITATGQRVTLRCSPRSGDLSVYWYQQSLDQGLQFLIQYYNGEERAKGNILERFSAQQFPDLHSELNLSSLELGDSALYFCASSAQGILGLGYTFGSGTRLTVV.

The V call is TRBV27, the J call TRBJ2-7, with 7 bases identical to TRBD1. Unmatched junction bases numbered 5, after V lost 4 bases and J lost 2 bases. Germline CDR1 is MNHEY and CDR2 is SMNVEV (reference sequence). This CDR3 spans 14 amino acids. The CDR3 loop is CASSWDSQAYEQYF. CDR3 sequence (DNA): TGTGCCAGCAGTTGGGACAGCCAAGCCTACGAGCAGTACTTC.

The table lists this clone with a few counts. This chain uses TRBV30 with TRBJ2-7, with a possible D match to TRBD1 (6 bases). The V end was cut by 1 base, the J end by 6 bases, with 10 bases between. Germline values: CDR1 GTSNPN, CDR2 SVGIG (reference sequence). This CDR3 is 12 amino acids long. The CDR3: CAWSATGAEQYF. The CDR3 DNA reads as TGTGCCTGGAGTGCGACAGGTGCCGAGCAGTACTTC.

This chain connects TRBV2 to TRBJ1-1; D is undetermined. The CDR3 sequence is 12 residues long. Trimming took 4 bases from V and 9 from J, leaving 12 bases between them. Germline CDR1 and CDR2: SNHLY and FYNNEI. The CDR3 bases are TGTGCCAGCAGTGTGAGGAGACTGAAAGCTTTCTTT. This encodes CASSVRRLKAFF.

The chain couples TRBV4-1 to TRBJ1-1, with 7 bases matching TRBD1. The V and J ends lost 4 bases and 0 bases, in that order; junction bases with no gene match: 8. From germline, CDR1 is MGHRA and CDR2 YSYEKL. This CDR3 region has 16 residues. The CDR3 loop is CASSLLTGTVNTEAFF. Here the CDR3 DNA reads TGCGCCAGCAGCCTACTAACTGGGACAGTGAACACTGAAGCTTTCTTT.

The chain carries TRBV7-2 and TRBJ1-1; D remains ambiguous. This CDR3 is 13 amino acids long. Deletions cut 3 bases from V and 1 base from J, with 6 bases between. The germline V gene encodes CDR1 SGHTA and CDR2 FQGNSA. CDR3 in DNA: TGTGCCAGCAGCTTCTCCCCGAACACTGAAGCTTTCTTT. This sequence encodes CASSFSPNTEAFF.

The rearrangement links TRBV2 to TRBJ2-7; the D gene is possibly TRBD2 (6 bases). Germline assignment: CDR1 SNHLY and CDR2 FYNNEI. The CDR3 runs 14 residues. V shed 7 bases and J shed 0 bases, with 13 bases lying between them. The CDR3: CASMFDGSSYEQYF. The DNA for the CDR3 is TGTGCCAGCATGTTCGACGGGAGCTCCTACGAGCAGTACTTC. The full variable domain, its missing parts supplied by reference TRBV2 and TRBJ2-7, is EPEVTQTPSHQVTQMGQEVILRCVPISNHLYFYWYRQILGQKVEFLVSFYNNEISEKSEIFDDQFSVERPDGSNFTLKIRSTKLEDSAMYFCASMFDGSSYEQYFGPGTRLTVT.

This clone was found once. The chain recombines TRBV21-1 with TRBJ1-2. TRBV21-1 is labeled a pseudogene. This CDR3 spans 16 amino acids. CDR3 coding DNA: TGTGCCAGCAGCAAAGGACCGTGCGGGGGAACTGATGGCTACACCTTC. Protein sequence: CASSKGPCGGTDGYTF.

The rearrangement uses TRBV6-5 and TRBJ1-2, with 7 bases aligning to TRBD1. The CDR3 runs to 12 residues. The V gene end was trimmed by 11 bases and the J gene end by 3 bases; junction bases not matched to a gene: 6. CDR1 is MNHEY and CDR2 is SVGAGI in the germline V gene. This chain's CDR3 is CAVRGQDYGYTF. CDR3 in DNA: TGTGCCGTGAGGGGGCAAGACTATGGCTACACCTTC.

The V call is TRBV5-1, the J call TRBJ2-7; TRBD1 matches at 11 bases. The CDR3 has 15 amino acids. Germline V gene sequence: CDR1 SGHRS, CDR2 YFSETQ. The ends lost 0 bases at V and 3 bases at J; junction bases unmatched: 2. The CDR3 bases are TGCGCCAGCAGCTTGGAAGGGACAGGGGGCTACGAGCAGTACTTC. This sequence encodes CASSLEGTGGYEQYF.

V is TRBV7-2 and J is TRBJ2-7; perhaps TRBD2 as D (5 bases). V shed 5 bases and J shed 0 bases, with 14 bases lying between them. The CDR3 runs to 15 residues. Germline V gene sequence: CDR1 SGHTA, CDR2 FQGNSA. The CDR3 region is CASSTQLGASYEQYF. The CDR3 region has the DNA TGTGCCAGCAGCACCCAACTAGGTGCCTCCTACGAGCAGTACTTC.

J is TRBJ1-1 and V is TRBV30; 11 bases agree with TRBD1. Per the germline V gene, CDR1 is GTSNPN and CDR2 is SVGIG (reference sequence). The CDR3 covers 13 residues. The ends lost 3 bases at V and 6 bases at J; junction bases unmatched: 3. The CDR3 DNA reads TGTGCCTGGAGCGGACAGGGGGCGGCTGAAGCTTTCTTT. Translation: CAWSGQGAAEAFF.

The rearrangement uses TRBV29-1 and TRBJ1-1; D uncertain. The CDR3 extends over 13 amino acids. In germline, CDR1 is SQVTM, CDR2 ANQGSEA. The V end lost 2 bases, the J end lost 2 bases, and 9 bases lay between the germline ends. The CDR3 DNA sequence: TGCAGCGTTGAACAGTCATGCAACACTGAAGCTTTCTTT. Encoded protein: CSVEQSCNTEAFF.

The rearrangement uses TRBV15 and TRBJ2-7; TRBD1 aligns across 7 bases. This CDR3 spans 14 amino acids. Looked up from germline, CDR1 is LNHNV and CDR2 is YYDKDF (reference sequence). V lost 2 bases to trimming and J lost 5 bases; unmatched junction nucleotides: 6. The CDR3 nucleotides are TGTGCCACCAGCAGAACAGGGGTATCCCACGAGCAGTACTTC. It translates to CATSRTGVSHEQYF. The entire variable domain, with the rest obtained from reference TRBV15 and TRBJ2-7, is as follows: DAMVIQNPRYQVTQFGKPVTLSCSQTLNHNVMYWYQQKSSQAPKLLFHYYDKDFNNEADTPDNFQSRRPNTSFCFLDIRSPGLGDTAMYLCATSRTGVSHEQYFGPGTRLTVT.

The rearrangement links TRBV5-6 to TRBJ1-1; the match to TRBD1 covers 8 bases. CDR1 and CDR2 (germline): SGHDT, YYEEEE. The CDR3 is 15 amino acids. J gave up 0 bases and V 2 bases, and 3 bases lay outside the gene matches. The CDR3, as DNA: TGTGCCAGCAGCTTCAGGGGGCTAGTGAACACTGAAGCTTTCTTT. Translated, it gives CASSFRGLVNTEAFF.

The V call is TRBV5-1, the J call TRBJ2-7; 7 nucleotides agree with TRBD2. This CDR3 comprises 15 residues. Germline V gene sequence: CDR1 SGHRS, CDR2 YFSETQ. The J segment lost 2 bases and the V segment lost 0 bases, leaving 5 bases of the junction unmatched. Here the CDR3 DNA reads TGCGCCAGCAGCTTGGCGGCGGGAGACACCTACGAGCAGTACTTC. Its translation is CASSLAAGDTYEQYF.

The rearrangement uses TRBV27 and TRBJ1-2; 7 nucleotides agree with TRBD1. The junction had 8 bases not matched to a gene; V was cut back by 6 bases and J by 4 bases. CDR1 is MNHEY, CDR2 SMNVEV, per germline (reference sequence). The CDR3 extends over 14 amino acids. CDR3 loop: CASRRTRGIYGYTF. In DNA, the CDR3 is TGTGCCAGCAGACGGACCAGGGGGATCTATGGCTACACCTTC.

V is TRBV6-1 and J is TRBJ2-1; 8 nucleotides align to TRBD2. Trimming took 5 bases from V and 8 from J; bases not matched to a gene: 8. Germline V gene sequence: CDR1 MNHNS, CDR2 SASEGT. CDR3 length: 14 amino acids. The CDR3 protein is CASSPRGGRDEQFF. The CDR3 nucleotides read TGTGCCAGCAGTCCTCGGGGGGGGAGGGATGAGCAGTTCTTC.

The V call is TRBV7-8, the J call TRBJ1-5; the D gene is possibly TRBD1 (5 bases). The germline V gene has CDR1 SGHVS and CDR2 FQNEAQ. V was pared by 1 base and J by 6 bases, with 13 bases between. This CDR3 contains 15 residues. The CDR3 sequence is CASSLVGGAGQPQHF. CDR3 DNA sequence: TGTGCCAGCAGCTTAGTGGGAGGGGCTGGTCAGCCCCAGCATTTT. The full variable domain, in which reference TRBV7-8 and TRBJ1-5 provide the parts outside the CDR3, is GAGVSQSPRYKVAKRGQDVALRCDPISGHVSLFWYQQALGQGPEFLTYFQNEAQLDKSGLPSDRFFAERPEGSVSTLKIQRTQQEDSAVYLCASSLVGGAGQPQHFGDGTRLSIL.

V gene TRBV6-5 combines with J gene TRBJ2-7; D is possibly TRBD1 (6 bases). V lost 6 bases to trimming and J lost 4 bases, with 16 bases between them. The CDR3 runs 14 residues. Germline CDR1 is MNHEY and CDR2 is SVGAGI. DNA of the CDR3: TGTGCCAGCAGAGCTCCGGGACACAATTACGAGCAGTACTTC. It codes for CASRAPGHNYEQYF.

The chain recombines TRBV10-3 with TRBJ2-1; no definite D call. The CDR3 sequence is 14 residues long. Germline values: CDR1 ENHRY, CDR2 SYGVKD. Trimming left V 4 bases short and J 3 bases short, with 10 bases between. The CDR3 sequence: CAISVDGGYNEQFF. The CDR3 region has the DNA TGTGCCATCAGTGTTGACGGCGGCTACAATGAGCAGTTCTTC.

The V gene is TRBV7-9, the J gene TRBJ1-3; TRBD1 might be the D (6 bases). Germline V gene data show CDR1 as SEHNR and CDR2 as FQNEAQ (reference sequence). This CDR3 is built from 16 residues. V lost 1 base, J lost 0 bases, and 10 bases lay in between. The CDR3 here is CASSLGRGPSGNTIYF. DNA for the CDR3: TGTGCCAGCAGCTTAGGCAGGGGCCCCTCTGGAAACACCATATATTTT. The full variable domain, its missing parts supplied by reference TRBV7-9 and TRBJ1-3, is DTGVSQNPRHKITKRGQNVTFRCDPISEHNRLYWYRQTLGQGPEFLTYFQNEAQLEKSRLLSDRFSAERPKGSFSTLEIQRTEQGDSAMYLCASSLGRGPSGNTIYFGEGSWLTVV.

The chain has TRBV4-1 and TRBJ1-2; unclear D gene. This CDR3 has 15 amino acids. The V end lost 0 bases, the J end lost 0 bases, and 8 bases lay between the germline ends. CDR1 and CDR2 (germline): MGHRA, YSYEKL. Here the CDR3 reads CASSQEAGPNYGYTF. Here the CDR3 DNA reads TGCGCCAGCAGCCAAGAGGCAGGCCCTAACTATGGCTACACCTTC.

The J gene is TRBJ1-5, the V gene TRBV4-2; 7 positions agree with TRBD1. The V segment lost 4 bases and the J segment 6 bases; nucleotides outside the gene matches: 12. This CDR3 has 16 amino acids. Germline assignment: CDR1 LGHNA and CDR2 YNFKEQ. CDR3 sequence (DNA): TGTGCCAGCAGCCCCCAAAAGACAGGGTCGGGTCAGCCCCAGCATTTT. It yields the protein CASSPQKTGSGQPQHF.

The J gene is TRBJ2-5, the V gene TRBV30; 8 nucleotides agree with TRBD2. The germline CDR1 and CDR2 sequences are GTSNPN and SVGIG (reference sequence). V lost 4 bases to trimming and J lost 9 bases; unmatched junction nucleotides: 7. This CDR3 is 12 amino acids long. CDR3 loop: CAWKVAGRSQYF. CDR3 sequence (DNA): TGTGCCTGGAAGGTAGCGGGAAGGTCCCAGTACTTC.

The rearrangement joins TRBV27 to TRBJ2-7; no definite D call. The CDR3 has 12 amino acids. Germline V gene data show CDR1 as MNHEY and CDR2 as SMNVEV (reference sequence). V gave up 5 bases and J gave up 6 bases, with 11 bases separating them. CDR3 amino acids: CASSRRMGEQYF. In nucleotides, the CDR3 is TGTGCCAGCAGTCGGCGGATGGGCGAGCAGTACTTC.

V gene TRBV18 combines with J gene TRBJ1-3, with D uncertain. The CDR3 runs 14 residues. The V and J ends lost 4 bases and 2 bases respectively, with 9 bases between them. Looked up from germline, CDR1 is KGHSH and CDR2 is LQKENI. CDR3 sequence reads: CASSRLTTGNTIYF. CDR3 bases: TGTGCCAGCTCACGTTTGACTACTGGAAACACCATATATTTT.